This TCR beta chain was captured by sequencing in a study of cytomegalovirus exposure and HLA in healthy donors. Study conclusions and caveats: Earlier analysis found most TCR beta V segments productive about 87% or about 30% of the time. In vitro data verified a few CMV-associated chains as specific for CMV antigens. Accurate predictions that matched the HLA-A and HLA-B alleles of most subjects were reportedly made from TCR beta sequences.

The PCR used 60 Vbeta and 13 Jbeta primers. Here immunoSEQ multiplex PCR was the method, and the copy in TCRdb shows in-frame clones only, minus some. The sample consists of around 200,000 clones, around 80% of them appearing once. This clone was observed a handful of times. The antigen remains undetermined. Germline-derived CDR1 and CDR2 are SNHLY and FYNNEI. CDR3 length: 14 amino acids. V was trimmed by 8 bases and J by 5 bases, leaving 16 bases between them. The sequence came from a girl between 2 and 10 years old in good health and CMV-seropositive. The chain links TRBV2 to TRBJ2-1, with a weak D call TRBD2 (7 bases). Sample: PBMCs. The CDR3 loop reads CASVWSGTNNEQFF. The CDR3 coding sequence is TGTGCCAGCGTGTGGAGCGGGACAAACAATGAGCAGTTCTTC.